A single TCR beta chain is shown here with its context. The repertoire was sequenced with immunoSEQ multiplex PCR; TCRdb's copy has only in-frame clones and lacks some. The sample records about 110,000 clones, around nine tenths being singletons. These data originate in a study of T cells after somatic rescue of genetic block. V shed 2 bases, J shed 4 bases, and the junction held 6 bases outside the gene matches. The germline CDR1 and CDR2 sequences are MNHEY and SMNVEV (reference sequence). The CDR3 runs 16 residues. Sequencing used peripheral blood mononuclear cells (PBMCs). The source is a woman aged 18-29 years. V is TRBV27 and J is TRBJ1-5; TRBD1 matches 9 bases. In nucleotides, the CDR3 is TGTGCCAGCAGTTTACGCGGACAGGGGAGGAATCAGCCCCAGCATTTT. It yields the protein CASSLRGQGRNQPQHF.